A selection of T cell receptor beta chains follows, all from one sample in a study of cytomegalovirus exposure and HLA in healthy donors. The method was immunoSEQ multiplex PCR; TCRdb's version includes in-frame clones alone and lacks a portion of them. Here the sample spans 180,000 or so clones, over 60% being singletons. The sequenced sample was PBMCs. The receptors come from a man aged 50-59 years in good health and CMV-seropositive. Both conserved end residues are part of each CDR3. A D gene is named only where the DNA matches it firmly. A row's size may be missing; if present it is once, few, many or a size class.

d_call | clone_size | j_call | v_call | cdr3_length | cdr3_nt | cdr3_aa
. | . | TRBJ2-7 | TRBV7-6 | 15 | TGTGCCAGCAGCTCCACGATCGGGGTTGCCTACGAGCAGTACTTC | CASSSTIGVAYEQYF
TRBD1 | . | TRBJ2-1 | TRBV4-2 | 17 | TGTGCCAGCAGCCAAGATCAAAGGGGACAGGGACCCAATGAGCAGTTCTTC | CASSQDQRGQGPNEQFF
TRBD2 | . | TRBJ2-1 | TRBV5-4 | 16 | TGTGCCAGCAGCTTGGGTCCAGCGGGGAAGGACAATGAGCAGTTCTTC | CASSLGPAGKDNEQFF
. | . | TRBJ1-1 | TRBV5-6 | 15 | TGTGCCAGCAGTTCAGGGCTTGTAGGGGCCACTGAAGCTTTCTTT | CASSSGLVGATEAFF
. | . | TRBJ1-1 | TRBV4-1 | 15 | TGCGCCAGCAGCCAAGTACAACAGTATAACACTGAAGCTTTCTTT | CASSQVQQYNTEAFF
. | . | TRBJ2-2 | TRBV6-5 | 15 | TGTGCCAGCAAACCTCCGTCCTTAGACACCGGGGAGCTGTTTTTT | CASKPPSLDTGELFF
TRBD1 | . | TRBJ1-2 | TRBV28 | 15 | TGTGCCAGCAGTTCGCGATGGACAGGAAGAGATGGCTACACCTTC | CASSSRWTGRDGYTF
TRBD2 | . | TRBJ2-3 | TRBV6-4 | 15 | TGTGCCAGCAGTGAGTTAGCGGGGGGGCAAGATACGCAGTATTTT | CASSELAGGQDTQYF
. | . | TRBJ1-2 | TRBV28 | 14 | TGTGCCTATTCTCCGGGCGGGGTGACCTATGGCTACACCTTC | CAYSPGGVTYGYTF
. | . | TRBJ1-5 | TRBV5-1 | 16 | TGCGCCAGCAGCCCCGGGGACGGGGGTGGGAATCAGCCCCAGCATTTT | CASSPGDGGGNQPQHF
. | once | TRBJ1-2 | TRBV15 | 16 | TGTGCCACCAGCAGAGATCCGCAAGGGGTCTCCTATGGCTACACCTTC | CATSRDPQGVSYGYTF
. | . | TRBJ2-4 | TRBV5-5 | 14 | TGTGCCAGCAGTATAGAGCTAGCCAAAAACATTCAGTACTTC | CASSIELAKNIQYF
TRBD2 | . | TRBJ2-3 | TRBV4-2 | 17 | TGTGCCAGCAGCCTCGGGACTAGCAGCCCGAGCACAGATACGCAGTATTTT | CASSLGTSSPSTDTQYF
. | . | TRBJ2-4 | TRBV2 | 14 | TGTGCCAGCAGCGATTCAGAAGCCAAAAACATTCAGTACTTC | CASSDSEAKNIQYF
. | . | TRBJ2-5 | TRBV28 | 12 | TGTGCCAGCAGTTTAAGGGGAAAGACCCAGTACTTC | CASSLRGKTQYF
TRBD1 | . | TRBJ2-7 | TRBV15 | 15 | TGTGCCACCAGCCTCGGGGGGGGACAGGGGTTCGAGCAGTACTTC | CATSLGGGQGFEQYF
. | . | TRBJ1-3 | TRBV4-2 | 15 | TGTGCCAGCAGACGCGAACAGGGAAAAGAAAACACCATATATTTT | CASRREQGKENTIYF
. | . | TRBJ2-1 | TRBV9 | 15 | TGTGCCAGCAGCGTAGGGGGGGGCGCCTACAATGAGCAGTTCTTC | CASSVGGGAYNEQFF
. | few | TRBJ2-3 | TRBV2 | 15 | TGTGCCAGCAGTGAAGCGCCCGGTTCGAGAGATACGCAGTATTTT | CASSEAPGSRDTQYF
. | few | TRBJ2-5 | TRBV6-6 | 12 | TGTGCCAGCTCTGCGGGGCAGGAGACCCAGTACTTC | CASSAGQETQYF
. | . | TRBJ2-3 | TRBV19 | 17 | TGTGCCAGTAGTTCGACGGAGGGACCGAGACTCGCAGATACGCAGTATTTT | CASSSTEGPRLADTQYF
. | few | TRBJ2-3 | TRBV30 | 13 | TGTGCCTGGAGGACCGGGTCCACAGATACGCAGTATTTT | CAWRTGSTDTQYF
TRBD2 | . | TRBJ2-5 | TRBV28 | 15 | TGTGCCAGCAGTCGGACTAGCGGGCTTCGGGAGACCCAGTACTTC | CASSRTSGLRETQYF
TRBD1 | once | TRBJ2-1 | TRBV5-6 | 17 | TGTGCCAGCAGCAACTACCTCTTACAGGGGTTGGCCGATGAGCAGTTCTTC | CASSNYLLQGLADEQFF